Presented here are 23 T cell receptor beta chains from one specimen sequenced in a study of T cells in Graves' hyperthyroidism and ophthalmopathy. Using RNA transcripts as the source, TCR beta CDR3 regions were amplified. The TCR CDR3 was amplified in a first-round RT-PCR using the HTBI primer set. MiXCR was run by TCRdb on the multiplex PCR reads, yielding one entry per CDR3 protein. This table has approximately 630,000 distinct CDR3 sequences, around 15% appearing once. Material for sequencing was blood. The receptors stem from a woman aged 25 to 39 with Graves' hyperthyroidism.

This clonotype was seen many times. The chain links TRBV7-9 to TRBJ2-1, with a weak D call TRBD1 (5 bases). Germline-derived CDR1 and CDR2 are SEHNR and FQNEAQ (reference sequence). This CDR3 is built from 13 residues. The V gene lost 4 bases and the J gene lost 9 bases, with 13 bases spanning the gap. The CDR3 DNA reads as TGTGCCAGCAGCTCAAATAGGGGCGGTGAGCAGTTCTTC. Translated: CASSSNRGGEQFF. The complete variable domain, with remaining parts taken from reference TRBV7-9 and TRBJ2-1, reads DTGVSQNPRHKITKRGQNVTFRCDPISEHNRLYWYRQTLGQGPEFLTYFQNEAQLEKSRLLSDRFSAERPKGSFSTLEIQRTEQGDSAMYLCASSSNRGGEQFFGPGTRLTVL.

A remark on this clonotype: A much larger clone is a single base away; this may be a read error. The CDR3 protein is CASSLAGFEQFF. The CDR3 nucleotides are TGTGCCAGCAGCTTAGCCGGCTTCGAGCAGTTCTTC. The V gene is TRBV7-2, the J gene TRBJ2-1; D ambiguous. CDR1 SGHTA and CDR2 FQGNSA come from the germline V gene. Trimming stripped 0 bases from V and 10 bases from J, with 7 bases between. The CDR3 has 12 residues.

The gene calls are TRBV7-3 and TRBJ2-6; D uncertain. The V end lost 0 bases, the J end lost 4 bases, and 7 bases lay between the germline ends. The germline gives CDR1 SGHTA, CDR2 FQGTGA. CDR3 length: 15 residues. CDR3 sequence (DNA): TGTGCCAGCAGCTTAACGGACGTGGGGGCCAACGTCCTGACTTTC. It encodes CASSLTDVGANVLTF.

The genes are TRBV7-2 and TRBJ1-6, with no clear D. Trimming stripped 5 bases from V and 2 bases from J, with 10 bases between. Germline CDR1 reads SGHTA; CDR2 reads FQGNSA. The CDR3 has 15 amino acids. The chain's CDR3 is CASSPSVAYNSPLHF. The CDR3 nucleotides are TGTGCCAGCAGCCCCTCAGTCGCCTATAATTCACCCCTCCACTTT.

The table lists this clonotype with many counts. DNA of the CDR3: TGTGCCAGCAGCTCCCCAGGACTAGCGGGATACACCGGGGAGCTGTTTTTT. This translates into CASSSPGLAGYTGELFF. The gene calls are TRBV7-2 and TRBJ2-2; 12 nucleotides match TRBD2. CDR1 and CDR2 from the germline V gene are SGHTA and FQGNSA. The J segment lost 3 bases and the V segment lost 4 bases, leaving 6 bases of the junction unmatched. The CDR3 has 17 amino acids.

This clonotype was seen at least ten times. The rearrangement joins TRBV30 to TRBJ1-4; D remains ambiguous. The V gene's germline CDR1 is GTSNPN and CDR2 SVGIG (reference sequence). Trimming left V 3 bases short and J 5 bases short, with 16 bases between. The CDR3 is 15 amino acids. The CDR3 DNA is TGTGCCTGGAGACCCGTGGACGGCCTGAATGAAAAACTGTTTTTT. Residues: CAWRPVDGLNEKLFF.

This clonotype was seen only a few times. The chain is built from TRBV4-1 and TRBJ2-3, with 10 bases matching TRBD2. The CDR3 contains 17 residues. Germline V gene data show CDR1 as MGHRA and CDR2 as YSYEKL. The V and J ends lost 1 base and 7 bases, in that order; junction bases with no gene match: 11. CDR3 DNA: TGCGCCAGCAGCCAAGCTGGACTAGCGGCAATGAGGAATACGCAGTATTTT. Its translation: CASSQAGLAAMRNTQYF.

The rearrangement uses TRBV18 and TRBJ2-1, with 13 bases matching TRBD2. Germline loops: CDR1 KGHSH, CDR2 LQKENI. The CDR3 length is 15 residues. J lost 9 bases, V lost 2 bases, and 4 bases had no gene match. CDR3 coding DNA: TGTGCCAGCTCACCATGGACTAGCGGGAGAGGTGAGCAGTTCTTC. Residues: CASSPWTSGRGEQFF.

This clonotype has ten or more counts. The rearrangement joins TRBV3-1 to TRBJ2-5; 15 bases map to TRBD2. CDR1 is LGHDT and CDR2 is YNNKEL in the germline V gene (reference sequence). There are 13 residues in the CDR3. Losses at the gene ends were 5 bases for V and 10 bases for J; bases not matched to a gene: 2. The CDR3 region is CASSEGLAGGQYF. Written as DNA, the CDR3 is TGTGCCAGCAGCGAGGGACTAGCGGGAGGCCAGTACTTC.

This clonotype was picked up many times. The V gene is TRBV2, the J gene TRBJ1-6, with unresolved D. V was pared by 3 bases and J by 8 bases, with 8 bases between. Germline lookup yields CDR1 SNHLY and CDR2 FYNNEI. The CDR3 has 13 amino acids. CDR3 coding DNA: TGTGCCAGCAGTGAGGGCAGTTATTCACCCCTCCACTTT. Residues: CASSEGSYSPLHF.

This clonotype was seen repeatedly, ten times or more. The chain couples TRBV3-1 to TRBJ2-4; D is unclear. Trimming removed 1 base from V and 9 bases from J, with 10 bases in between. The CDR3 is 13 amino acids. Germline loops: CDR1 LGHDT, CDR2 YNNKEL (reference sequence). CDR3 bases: TGTGCCAGCAGCCAAGGGCAGTGGGCCATTCAGTACTTC. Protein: CASSQGQWAIQYF. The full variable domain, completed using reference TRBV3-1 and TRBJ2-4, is DTAVSQTPKYLVTQMGNDKSIKCEQNLGHDTMYWYKQDSKKFLKIMFSYNNKELIINETVPNRFSPKSPDKAHLNLHINSLELGDSAVYFCASSQGQWAIQYFGAGTRLSVL.

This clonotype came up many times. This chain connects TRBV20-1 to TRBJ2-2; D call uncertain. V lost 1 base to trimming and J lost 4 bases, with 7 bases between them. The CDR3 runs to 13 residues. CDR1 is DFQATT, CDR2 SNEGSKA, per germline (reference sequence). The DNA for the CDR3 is TGCAGTGCTAGAGGCAGCCGCACCGGGGAGCTGTTTTTT. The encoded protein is CSARGSRTGELFF.

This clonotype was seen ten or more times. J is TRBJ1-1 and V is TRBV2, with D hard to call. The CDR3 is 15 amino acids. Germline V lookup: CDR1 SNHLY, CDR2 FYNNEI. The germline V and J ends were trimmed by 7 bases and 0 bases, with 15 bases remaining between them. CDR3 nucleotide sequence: TGTGCCAGCAAAGGGCCGCGGCAGATGAACACTGAAGCTTTCTTT. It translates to CASKGPRQMNTEAFF.

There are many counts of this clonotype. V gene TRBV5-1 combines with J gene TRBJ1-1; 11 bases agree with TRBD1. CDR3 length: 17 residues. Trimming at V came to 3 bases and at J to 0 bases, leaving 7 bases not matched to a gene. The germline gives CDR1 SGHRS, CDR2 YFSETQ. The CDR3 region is CASSWGDRGNLNTEAFF. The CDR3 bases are TGCGCCAGCAGCTGGGGGGACAGGGGGAACTTGAACACTGAAGCTTTCTTT.

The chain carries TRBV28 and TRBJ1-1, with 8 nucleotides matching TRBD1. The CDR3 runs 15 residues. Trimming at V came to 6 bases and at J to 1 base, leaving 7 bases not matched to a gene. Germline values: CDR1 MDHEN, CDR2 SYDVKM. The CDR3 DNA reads TGTGCCAGCAGCCGGACAGGGTTTGAGAACACTGAAGCTTTCTTT. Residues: CASSRTGFENTEAFF.

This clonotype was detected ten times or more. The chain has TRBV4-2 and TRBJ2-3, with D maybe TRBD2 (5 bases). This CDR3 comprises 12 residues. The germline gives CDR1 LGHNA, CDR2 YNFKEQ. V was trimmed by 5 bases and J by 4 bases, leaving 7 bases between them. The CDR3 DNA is TGTGCCAGCAGCAACGGGGCAGATACGCAGTATTTT. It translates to CASSNGADTQYF.

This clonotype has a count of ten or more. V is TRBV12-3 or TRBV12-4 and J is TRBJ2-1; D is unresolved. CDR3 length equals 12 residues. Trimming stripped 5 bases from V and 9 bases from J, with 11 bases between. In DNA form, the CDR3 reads TGTGCCAGCAGTATCCGGTGGGGTGAGCAGTTCTTC. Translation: CASSIRWGEQFF.

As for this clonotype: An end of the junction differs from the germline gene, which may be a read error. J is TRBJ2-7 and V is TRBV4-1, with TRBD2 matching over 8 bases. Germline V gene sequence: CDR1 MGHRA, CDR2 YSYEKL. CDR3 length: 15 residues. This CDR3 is CASCHSTSGDGEQYF. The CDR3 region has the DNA TGCGCCAGCTGCCATAGCACTAGCGGAGACGGAGAGCAGTACTTC.

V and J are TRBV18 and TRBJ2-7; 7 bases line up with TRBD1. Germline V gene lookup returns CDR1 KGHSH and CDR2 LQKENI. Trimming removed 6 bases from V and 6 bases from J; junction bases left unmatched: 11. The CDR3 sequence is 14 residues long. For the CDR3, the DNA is TGTGCCAGCTCGCTCCAGGGGGAAATCGGCGAGCAGTACTTC. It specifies CASSLQGEIGEQYF.

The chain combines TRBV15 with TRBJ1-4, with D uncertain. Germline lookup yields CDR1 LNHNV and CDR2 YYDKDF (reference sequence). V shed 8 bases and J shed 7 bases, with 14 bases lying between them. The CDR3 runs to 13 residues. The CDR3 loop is CATGLRPGEKLFF. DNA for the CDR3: TGTGCCACCGGGTTGAGGCCGGGTGAAAAACTGTTTTTT.

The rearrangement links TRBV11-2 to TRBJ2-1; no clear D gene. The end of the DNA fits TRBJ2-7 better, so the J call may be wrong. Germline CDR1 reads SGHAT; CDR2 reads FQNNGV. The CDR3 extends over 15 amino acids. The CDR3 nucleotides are TGTGCCAGCAGCTTAGGTGAGCCCATTGCCAATGAGCAGTACTTC. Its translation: CASSLGEPIANEQYF.

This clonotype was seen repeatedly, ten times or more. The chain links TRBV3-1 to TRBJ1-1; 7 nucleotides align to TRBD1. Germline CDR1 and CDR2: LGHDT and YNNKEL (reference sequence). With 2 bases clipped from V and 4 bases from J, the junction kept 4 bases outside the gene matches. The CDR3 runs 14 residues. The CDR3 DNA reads TGTGCCAGCAGCCAACGCGGACAGGTCACTGAAGCTTTCTTT. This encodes CASSQRGQVTEAFF. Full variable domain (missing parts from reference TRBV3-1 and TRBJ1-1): DTAVSQTPKYLVTQMGNDKSIKCEQNLGHDTMYWYKQDSKKFLKIMFSYNNKELIINETVPNRFSPKSPDKAHLNLHINSLELGDSAVYFCASSQRGQVTEAFFGQGTRLTVV.

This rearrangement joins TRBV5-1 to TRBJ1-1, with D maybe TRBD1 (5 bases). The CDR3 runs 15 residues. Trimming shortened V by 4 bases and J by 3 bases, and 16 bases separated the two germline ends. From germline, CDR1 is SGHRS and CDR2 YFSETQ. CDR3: CASSPFSTADTEAFF. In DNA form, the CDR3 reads TGCGCCAGCAGCCCGTTCTCGACAGCCGACACTGAAGCTTTCTTT. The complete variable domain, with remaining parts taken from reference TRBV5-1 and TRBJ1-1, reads KAGVTQTPRYLIKTRGQQVTLSCSPISGHRSVSWYQQTPGQGLQFLFEYFSETQRNKGNFPGRFSGRQFSNSRSEMNVSTLELGDSALYLCASSPFSTADTEAFFGQGTRLTVV.